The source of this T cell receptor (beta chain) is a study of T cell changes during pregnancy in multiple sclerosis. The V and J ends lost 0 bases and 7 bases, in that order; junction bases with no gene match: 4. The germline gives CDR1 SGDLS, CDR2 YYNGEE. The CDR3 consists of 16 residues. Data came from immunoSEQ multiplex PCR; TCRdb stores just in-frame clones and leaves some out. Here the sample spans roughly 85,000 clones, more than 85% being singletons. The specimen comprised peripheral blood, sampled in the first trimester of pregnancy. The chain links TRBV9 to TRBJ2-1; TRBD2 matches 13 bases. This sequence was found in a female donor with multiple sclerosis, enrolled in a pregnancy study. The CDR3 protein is CASSVEGLAGFNEQFF. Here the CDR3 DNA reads TGTGCCAGCAGCGTAGAGGGACTAGCGGGGTTTAATGAGCAGTTCTTC.